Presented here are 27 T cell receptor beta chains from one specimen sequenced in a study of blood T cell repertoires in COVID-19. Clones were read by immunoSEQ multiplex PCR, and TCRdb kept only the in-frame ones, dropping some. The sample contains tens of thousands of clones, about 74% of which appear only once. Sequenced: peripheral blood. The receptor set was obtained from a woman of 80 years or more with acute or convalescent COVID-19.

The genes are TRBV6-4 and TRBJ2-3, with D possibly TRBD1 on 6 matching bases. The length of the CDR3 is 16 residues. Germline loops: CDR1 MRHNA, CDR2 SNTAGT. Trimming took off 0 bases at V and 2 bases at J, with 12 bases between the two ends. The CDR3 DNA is TGTGCCAGCAGTGACTCAGTCAGGGGCCACACAGATACGCAGTATTTT. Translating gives CASSDSVRGHTDTQYF.

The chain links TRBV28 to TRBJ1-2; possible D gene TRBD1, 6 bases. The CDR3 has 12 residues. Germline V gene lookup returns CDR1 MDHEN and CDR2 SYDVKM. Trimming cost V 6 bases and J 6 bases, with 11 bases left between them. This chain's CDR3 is CASRAGVDGYTF. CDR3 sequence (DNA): TGTGCCAGCAGGGCAGGGGTTGATGGCTACACCTTC.

CDR3 loop: CASSLATAGAPTNEKLFF. The CDR3 coding sequence is TGTGCCAGCAGCTTAGCAACGGCGGGGGCCCCAACTAATGAAAAACTGTTTTTT. The chain employs TRBV11-2 and TRBJ1-4, with D possibly matching TRBD1 (6 bases). The CDR3 extends over 18 amino acids. The germline V gene has CDR1 SGHAT and CDR2 FQNNGV. Trimming pared 1 base from V and 0 bases from J, leaving 15 bases between.

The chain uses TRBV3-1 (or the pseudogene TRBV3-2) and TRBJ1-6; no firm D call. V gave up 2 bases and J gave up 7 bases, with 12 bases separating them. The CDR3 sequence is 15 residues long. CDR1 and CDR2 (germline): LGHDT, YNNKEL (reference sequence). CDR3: CASSQNPGLNSPLHF. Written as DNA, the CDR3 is TGTGCCAGCAGCCAAAATCCGGGTCTAAATTCACCCCTCCACTTT.

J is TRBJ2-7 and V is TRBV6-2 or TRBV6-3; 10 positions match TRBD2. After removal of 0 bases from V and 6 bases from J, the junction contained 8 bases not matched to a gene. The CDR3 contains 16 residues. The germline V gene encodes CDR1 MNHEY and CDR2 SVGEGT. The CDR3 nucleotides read TGTGCCAGCAGTTACTCAACTAGCGGGACCTTGGGCGAGCAGTACTTC. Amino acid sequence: CASSYSTSGTLGEQYF.

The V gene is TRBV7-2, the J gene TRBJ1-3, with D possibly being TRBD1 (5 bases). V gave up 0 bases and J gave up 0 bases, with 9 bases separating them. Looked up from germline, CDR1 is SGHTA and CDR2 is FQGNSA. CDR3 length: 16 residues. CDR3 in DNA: TGTGCCAGCAGCTTAGCCCTAGACAGCTCTGGAAACACCATATATTTT. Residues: CASSLALDSSGNTIYF. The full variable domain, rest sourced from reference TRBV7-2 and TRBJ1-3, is GAGVSQSPSNKVTEKGKDVELRCDPISGHTALYWYRQSLGQGLEFLIYFQGNSAPDKSGLPSDRFSAERTGGSVSTLTIQRTQQEDSAVYLCASSLALDSSGNTIYFGEGSWLTVV.

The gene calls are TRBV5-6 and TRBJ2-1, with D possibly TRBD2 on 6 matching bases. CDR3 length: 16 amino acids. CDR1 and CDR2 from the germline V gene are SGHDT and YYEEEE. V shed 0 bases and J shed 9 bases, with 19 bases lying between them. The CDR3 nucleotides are TGTGCCAGCAGCTTGGCCCGGGACTCGCCGATCGGTGAGCAGTTCTTC. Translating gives CASSLARDSPIGEQFF.

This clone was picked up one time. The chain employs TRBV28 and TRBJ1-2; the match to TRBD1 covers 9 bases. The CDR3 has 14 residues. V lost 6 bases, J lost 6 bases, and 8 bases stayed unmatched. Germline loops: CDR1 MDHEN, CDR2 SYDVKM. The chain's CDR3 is CASRTTGGGDGYTF. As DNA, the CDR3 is TGTGCCAGCAGAACCACAGGGGGCGGGGATGGCTACACCTTC.

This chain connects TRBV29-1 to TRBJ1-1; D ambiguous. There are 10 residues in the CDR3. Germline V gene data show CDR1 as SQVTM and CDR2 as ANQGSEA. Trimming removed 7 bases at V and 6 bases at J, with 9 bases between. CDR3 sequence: CSGTSAEAFF. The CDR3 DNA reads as TGCAGCGGTACCAGCGCTGAAGCTTTCTTT.

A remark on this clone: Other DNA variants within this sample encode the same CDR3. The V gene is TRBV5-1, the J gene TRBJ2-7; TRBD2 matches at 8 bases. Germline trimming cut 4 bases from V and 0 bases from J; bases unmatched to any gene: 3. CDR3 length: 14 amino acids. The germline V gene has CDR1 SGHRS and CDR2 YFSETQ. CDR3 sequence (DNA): TGCGCCAGCAGCCCCGGGACTAGCTCCTACGAGCAGTACTTC. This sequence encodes CASSPGTSSYEQYF.

For the CDR3, the DNA is TGTGCCAGCAGTTACGTGGGACTAGCGGGAGAGCTCTACGAGCAGTACTTC. Translating gives CASSYVGLAGELYEQYF. This sequence joins TRBV6-2 or TRBV6-3 and TRBJ2-7; 14 nucleotides match TRBD2. This CDR3 spans 17 amino acids. Losses at the gene ends were 2 bases for V and 3 bases for J; bases not matched to a gene: 6. The germline CDR1 and CDR2 sequences are MNHEY and SVGEGT.

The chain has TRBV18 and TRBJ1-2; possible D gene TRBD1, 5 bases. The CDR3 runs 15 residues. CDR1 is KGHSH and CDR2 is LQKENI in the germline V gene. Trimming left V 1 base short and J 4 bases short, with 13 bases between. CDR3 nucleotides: TGTGCCAGCTCACCACGGTCAGGGATGGGCTATGGCTACACCTTC. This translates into CASSPRSGMGYGYTF.

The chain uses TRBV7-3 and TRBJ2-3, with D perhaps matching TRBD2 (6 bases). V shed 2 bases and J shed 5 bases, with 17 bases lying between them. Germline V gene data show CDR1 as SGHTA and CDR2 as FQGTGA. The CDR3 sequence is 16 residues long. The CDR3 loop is CASSLVGGNSGDTQYF. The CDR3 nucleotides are TGTGCCAGCAGCTTAGTTGGCGGGAACTCGGGAGATACGCAGTATTTT.

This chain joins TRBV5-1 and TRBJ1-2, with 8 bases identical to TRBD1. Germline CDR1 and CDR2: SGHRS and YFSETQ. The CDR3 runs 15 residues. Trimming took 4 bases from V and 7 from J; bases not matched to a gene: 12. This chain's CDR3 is CASSPRGDRSTGYTF. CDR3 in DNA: TGCGCCAGCAGCCCGAGGGGGGACAGGTCGACTGGCTACACCTTC.

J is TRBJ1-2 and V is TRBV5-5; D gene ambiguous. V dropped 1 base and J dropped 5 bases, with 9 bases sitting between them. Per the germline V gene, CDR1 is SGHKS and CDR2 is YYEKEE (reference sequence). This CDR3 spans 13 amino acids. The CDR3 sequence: CASSLPGKYGYTF. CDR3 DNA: TGTGCCAGCAGCTTGCCGGGGAAGTATGGCTACACCTTC.

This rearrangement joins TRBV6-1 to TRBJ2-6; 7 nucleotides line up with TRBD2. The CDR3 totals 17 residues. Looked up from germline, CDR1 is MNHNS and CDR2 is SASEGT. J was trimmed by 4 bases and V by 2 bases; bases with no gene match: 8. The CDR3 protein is CASSERLGGGGANVLTF. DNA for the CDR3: TGTGCCAGCAGTGAACGGCTGGGGGGGGGAGGGGCCAACGTCCTGACTTTC.

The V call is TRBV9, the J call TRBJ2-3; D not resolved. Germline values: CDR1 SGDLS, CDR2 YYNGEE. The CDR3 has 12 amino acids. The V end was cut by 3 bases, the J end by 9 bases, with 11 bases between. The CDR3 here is CASSGDVGTQYF. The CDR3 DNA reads TGTGCCAGCAGCGGTGACGTCGGGACGCAGTATTTT.

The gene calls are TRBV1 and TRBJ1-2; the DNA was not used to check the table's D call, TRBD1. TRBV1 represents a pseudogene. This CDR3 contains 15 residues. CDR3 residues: CTSSPPGQGNYGYTF. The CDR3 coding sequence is TGCACCAGCAGTCCGCCGGGACAGGGGAACTATGGCTACACCTTC.

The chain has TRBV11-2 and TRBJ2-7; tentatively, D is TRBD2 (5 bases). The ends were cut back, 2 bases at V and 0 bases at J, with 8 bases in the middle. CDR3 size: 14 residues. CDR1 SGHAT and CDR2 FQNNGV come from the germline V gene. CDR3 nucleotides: TGTGCCAGCAGCTTAAGTGGGAGCTCCTACGAGCAGTACTTC. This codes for CASSLSGSSYEQYF.

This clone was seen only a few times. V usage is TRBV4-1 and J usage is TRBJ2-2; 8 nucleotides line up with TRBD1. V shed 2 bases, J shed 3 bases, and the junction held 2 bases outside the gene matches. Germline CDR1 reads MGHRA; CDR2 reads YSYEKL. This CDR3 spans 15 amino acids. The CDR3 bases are TGCGCCAGCAGCCAAATGGACAGGGACACCGGGGAGCTGTTTTTT. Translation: CASSQMDRDTGELFF.

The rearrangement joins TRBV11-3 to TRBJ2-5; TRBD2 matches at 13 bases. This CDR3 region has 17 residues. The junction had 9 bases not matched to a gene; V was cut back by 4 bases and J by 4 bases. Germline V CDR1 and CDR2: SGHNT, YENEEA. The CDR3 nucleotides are TGTGCCAGCAGCTCCGACCGGACTAGCGGGAGATCAGAGACCCAGTACTTC. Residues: CASSSDRTSGRSETQYF.

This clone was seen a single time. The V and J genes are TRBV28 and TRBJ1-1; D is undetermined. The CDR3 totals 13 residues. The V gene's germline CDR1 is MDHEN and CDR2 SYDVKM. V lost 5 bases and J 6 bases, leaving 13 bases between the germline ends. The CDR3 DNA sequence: TGTGCCAGCAGTACCCAGGCGTTTCCTGAAGCTTTCTTT. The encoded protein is CASSTQAFPEAFF.

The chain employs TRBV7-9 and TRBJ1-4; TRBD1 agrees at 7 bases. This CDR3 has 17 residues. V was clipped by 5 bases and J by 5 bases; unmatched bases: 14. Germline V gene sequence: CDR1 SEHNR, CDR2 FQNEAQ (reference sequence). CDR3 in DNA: TGTGCCAGCAGCCTAGGGGGCCTGCAGGGGCAAAATGAAAAACTGTTTTTT. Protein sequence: CASSLGGLQGQNEKLFF.

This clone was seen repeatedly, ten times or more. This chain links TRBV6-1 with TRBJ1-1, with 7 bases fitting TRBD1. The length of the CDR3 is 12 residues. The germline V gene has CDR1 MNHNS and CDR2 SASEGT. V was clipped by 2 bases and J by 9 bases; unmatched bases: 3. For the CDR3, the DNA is TGTGCCAGCAGTGAATTGGGACAGAAAGCTTTCTTT. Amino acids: CASSELGQKAFF.

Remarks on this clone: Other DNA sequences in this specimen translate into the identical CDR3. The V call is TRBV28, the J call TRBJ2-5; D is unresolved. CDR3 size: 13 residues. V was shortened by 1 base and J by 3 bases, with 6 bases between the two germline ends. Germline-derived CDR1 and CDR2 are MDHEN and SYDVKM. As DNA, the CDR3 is TGTGCCAGCAGTTTATTGGCGGAAGAGACCCAGTACTTC. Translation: CASSLLAEETQYF.

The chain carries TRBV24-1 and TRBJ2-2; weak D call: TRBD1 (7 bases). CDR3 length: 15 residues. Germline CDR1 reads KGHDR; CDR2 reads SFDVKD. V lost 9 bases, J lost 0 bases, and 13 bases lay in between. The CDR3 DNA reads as TGTGCCACCGGGAGGACAGGAGCGAACACCGGGGAGCTGTTTTTT. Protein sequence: CATGRTGANTGELFF.

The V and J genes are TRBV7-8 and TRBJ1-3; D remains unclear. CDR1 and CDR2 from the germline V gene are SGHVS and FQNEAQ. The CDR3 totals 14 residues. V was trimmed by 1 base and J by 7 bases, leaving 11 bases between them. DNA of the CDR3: TGTGCCAGCAGCTTAGGCGCGGGGAAGAACACCATATATTTT. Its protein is CASSLGAGKNTIYF.